These 4 T cell receptor beta chains were all obtained from the same sample, sequenced in a study of OX40 agonist ivuxolimab in advanced cancers. Assay: immunoSEQ multiplex PCR; the TCRdb copy retains only in-frame clones and omits some. This table has around 75,000 clones, roughly 90% appearing once. Sequences were derived from CD4+ or CD8+ T cells sorted from blood, sampled in a trial of the OX40 agonist ivuxolimab. Source of these receptors: an adult with an advanced solid tumor such as melanoma, head and neck, liver or kidney cancer.

This chain connects TRBV6-5 to TRBJ1-2; possibly TRBD1 for D (5 bases). V was cut by 7 bases and J by 0 bases, with 15 bases left in between. The CDR3 has 15 amino acids. Germline-derived CDR1 and CDR2 are MNHEY and SVGAGI. The CDR3 DNA follows: TGTGCCAGCAAAAGGGGAGCCGACGCTAACTATGGCTACACCTTC. It yields the protein CASKRGADANYGYTF.

This clone came up once. The rearrangement joins TRBV9 to TRBJ2-7; TRBD1 aligns across 7 bases. Germline assignment: CDR1 SGDLS and CDR2 YYNGEE. The length of the CDR3 is 13 residues. The J segment lost 3 bases and the V segment lost 4 bases, leaving 4 bases of the junction unmatched. CDR3 loop: CASSRDRFYEQYF. CDR3 DNA: TGTGCCAGCAGCCGGGACAGATTCTACGAGCAGTACTTC.

In DNA form, the CDR3 reads TGTGCCAGCAGCCGTGTCGACAGGGACCAAGAGACCCAGTACTTC. Encoded protein: CASSRVDRDQETQYF. The gene calls are TRBV4-2 and TRBJ2-5; 7 positions match TRBD1. The length of the CDR3 is 15 residues. Germline V CDR1 and CDR2: LGHNA, YNFKEQ. Unmatched junction bases numbered 5, after V lost 4 bases and J lost 0 bases.

This clone has more than one count but fewer than ten. The chain recombines TRBV4-1 with TRBJ2-2; D perhaps matches TRBD1 (7 bases). Trimming stripped 3 bases from V and 7 bases from J, with 21 bases between. The CDR3 totals 17 residues. Germline loops: CDR1 MGHRA, CDR2 YSYEKL. CDR3 nucleotides: TGCGCCAGCAGCCATGTTCTACAGGGGAGGCGTAACGGGGAGCTGTTTTTT. Its protein is CASSHVLQGRRNGELFF.